The TCR beta chain under discussion was sequenced for a study of vaccination and CD4 T cells after COVID-19. Overall study: Several convalescent cases were mild and one was severe, and all had been SARS-CoV-2 positive by nasal swab PCR.

Of note for this clonotype: Antigen: not known.

With the Oncomine TCR Beta short-read assay, DNA from cultured CD4+ T cells was sequenced. The template was genomic DNA from cultured CD4+ T cells. TCRdb re-derived calls from the PCR reads in MiXCR, one entry per CDR3 protein. The table lists approximately 9,400 distinct CDR3 sequences, 28% of them singletons. The treatment denotes: roughly 10-day PBMC culture with coronavirus spike peptide pools or control peptides (ViraFEST assay). Days 3 and 7 were when half the medium was replaced with fresh IL-2 medium. Germline values: CDR1 SGHTA, CDR2 FQGNSA. The V segment lost 4 bases and the J segment 3 bases; nucleotides outside the gene matches: 10. This CDR3 has 18 residues.

Material: CD4+ T cells from blood, cultured in vitro, obtained after SARS-CoV-2 vaccination. The sequence derives from a human donor who had recovered from COVID-19. The J gene is TRBJ1-6, the V gene TRBV7-2, with TRBD1 matching over 9 bases. The DNA for the CDR3 is TGTGCCAGCAGCTCCCGACACGGGACAGGGAACTATAATTCACCCCTCCACTTT. Translating it yields CASSSRHGTGNYNSPLHF.